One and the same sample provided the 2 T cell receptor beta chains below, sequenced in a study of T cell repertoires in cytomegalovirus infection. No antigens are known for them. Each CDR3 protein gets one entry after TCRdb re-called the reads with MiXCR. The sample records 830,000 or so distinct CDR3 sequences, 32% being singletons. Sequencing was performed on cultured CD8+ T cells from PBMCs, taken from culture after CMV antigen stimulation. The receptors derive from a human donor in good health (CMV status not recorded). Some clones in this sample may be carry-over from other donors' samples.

The CDR3 DNA reads TGTGCTAGTGGTTTTGACTCCTCCGCTTTCTTT. Its translation: CASGFDSSAFF. The chain couples TRBV12-5 to TRBJ1-1; no reliable D call. The CDR3 runs to 11 residues. Germline V gives CDR1 LGHNT, CDR2 FRNRAP. Trimming took off 3 bases at V and 11 bases at J, with 10 bases between the two ends.

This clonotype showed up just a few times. The CDR3: CASSQQNRGRSEKLFF. The CDR3 DNA is TGCGCCAGCAGCCAGCAGAACAGGGGCAGGAGTGAAAAACTGTTTTTT. The chain has TRBV4-3 and TRBJ1-4, with TRBD1 matching 7 bases. Germline V gene lookup returns CDR1 LGHNA and CDR2 YSLEER. The CDR3 covers 16 residues. Trimming at V came to 3 bases and at J to 7 bases, leaving 11 bases not matched to a gene.